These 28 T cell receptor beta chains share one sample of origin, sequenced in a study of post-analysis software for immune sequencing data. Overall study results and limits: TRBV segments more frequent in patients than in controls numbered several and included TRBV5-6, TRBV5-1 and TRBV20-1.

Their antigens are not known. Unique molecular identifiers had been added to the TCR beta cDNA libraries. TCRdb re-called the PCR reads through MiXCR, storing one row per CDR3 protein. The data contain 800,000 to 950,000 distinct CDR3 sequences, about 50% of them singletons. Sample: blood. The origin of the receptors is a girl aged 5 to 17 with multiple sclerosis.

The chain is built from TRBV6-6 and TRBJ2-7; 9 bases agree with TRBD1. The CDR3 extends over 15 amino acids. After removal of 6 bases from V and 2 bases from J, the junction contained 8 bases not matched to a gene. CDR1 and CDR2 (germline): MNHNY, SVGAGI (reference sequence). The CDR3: CASRQRDRATYEQYF. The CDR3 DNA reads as TGTGCCAGCAGACAAAGGGACAGGGCCACCTACGAGCAGTACTTC.

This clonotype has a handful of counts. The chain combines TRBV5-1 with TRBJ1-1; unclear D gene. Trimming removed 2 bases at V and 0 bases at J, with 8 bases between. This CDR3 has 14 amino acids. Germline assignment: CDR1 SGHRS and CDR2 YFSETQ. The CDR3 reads CASSFSSMNTEAFF. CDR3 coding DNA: TGCGCCAGCAGCTTCTCCAGCATGAACACTGAAGCTTTCTTT.

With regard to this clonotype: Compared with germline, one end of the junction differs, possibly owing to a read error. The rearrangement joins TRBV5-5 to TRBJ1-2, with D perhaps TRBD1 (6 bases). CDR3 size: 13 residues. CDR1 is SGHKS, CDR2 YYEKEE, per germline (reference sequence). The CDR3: CASSLAQGFGNTF. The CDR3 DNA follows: TGTGCCAGCAGCTTGGCGCAGGGGTTTGGCAACACCTTC.

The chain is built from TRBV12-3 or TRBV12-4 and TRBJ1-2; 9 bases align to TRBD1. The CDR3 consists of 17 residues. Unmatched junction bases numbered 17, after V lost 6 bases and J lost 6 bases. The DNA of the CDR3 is TGTGCCAGCAGCCCCTTCCGGGACAGGGTAAGGAGAGATGGCTACACCTTC. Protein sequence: CASSPFRDRVRRDGYTF.

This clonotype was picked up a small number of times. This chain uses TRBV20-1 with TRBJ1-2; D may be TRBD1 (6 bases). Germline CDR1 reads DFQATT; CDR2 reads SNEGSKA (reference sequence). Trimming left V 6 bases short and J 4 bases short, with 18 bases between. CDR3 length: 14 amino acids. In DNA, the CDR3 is TGCAGTGCCCCAAGCGGGGGGCGCACCTATGGCTACACCTTC. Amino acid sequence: CSAPSGGRTYGYTF.

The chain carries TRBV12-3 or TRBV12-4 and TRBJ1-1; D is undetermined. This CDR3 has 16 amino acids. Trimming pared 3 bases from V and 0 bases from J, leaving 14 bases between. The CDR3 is CASSLGGGWVNTEAFF. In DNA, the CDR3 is TGTGCCAGCAGTTTGGGTGGAGGATGGGTGAACACTGAAGCTTTCTTT.

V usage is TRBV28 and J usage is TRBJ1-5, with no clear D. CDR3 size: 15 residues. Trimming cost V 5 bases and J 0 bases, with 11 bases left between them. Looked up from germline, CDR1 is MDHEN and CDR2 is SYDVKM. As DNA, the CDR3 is TGTGCCAGCAGTCCGCAGATAGGTAGCAATCAGCCCCAGCATTTT. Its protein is CASSPQIGSNQPQHF.

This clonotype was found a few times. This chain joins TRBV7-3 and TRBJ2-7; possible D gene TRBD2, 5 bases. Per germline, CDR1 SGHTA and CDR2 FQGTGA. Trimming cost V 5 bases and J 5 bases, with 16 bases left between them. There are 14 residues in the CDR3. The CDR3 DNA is TGTGCCAGCAGCCCTCATGGAGGCGATGACGAGCAGTACTTC. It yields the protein CASSPHGGDDEQYF.

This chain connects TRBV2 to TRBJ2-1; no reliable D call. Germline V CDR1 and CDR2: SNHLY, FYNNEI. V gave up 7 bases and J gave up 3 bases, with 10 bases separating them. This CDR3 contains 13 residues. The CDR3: CASMEKSYNEQFF. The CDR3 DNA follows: TGTGCCAGCATGGAAAAAAGCTACAATGAGCAGTTCTTC.

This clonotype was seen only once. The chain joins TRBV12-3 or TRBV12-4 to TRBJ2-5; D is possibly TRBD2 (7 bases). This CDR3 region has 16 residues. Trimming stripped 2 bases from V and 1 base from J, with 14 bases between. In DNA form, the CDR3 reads TGTGCCAGCAGTTTACGGGCAGGGGAGGGCCAAGAGACCCAGTACTTC. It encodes CASSLRAGEGQETQYF.

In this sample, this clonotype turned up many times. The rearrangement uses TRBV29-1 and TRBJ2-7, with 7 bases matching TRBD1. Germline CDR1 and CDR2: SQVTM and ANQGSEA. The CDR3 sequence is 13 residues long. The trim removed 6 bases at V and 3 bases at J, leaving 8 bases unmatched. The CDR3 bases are TGCAGCGTCCTAGGGACAGAAGACTACGAGCAGTACTTC. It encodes CSVLGTEDYEQYF.

CDR3 coding DNA: TGCAGCGTTGGGCTAGCGGGGGCCTTGGGGAATGAGCAGTTCTTC. It codes for CSVGLAGALGNEQFF. J is TRBJ2-1 and V is TRBV29-1; TRBD2 agrees at 10 bases. The CDR3 consists of 15 residues. Losses at the gene ends were 4 bases for V and 7 bases for J; bases not matched to a gene: 10. Per the germline V gene, CDR1 is SQVTM and CDR2 is ANQGSEA.

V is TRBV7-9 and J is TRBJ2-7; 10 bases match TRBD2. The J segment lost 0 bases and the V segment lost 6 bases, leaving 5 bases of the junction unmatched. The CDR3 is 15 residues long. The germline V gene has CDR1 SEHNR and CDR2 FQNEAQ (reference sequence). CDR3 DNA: TGTGCCAGCAGGCTTCTAGCGGGGGACTCCTACGAGCAGTACTTC. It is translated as CASRLLAGDSYEQYF.

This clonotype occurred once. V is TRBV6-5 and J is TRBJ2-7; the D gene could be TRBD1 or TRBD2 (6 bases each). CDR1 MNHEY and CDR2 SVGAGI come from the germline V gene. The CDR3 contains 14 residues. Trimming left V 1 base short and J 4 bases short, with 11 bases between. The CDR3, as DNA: TGTGCCAGCAGTTACTGGCAGGGGACTTACGAGCAGTACTTC. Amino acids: CASSYWQGTYEQYF.

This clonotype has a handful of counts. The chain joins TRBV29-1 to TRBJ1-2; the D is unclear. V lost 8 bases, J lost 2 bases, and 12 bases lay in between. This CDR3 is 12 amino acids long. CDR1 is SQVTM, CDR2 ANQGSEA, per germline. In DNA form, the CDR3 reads TGCAGCACCGCCGGGCGAAACTATGGCTACACCTTC. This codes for CSTAGRNYGYTF. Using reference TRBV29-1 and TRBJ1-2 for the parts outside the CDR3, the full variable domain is SAVISQKPSRDICQRGTSLTIQCQVDSQVTMMFWYRQQPGQSLTLIATANQGSEATYESGFVIDKFPISRPNLTFSTLTVSNMSPEDSSIYLCSTAGRNYGYTFGSGTRLTVV.

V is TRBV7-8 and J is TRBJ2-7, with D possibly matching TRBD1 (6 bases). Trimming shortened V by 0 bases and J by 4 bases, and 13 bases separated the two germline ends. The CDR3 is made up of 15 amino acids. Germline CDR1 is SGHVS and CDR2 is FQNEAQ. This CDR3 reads CASSLATGTPYEQYF. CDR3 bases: TGTGCCAGCAGCTTAGCCACCGGGACACCTTACGAGCAGTACTTC.

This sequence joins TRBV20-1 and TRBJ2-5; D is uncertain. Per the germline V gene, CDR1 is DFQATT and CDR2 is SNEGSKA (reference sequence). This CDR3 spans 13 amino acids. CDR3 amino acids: CSVPGPGQETQYF. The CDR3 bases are TGCAGCGTGCCCGGTCCAGGCCAAGAGACCCAGTACTTC.

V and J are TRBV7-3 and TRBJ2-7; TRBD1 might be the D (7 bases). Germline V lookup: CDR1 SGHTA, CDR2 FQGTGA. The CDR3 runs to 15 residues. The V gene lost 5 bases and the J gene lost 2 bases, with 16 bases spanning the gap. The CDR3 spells CASSQSGGQPYEQYF. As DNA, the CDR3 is TGTGCCAGCAGCCAGTCCGGGGGACAGCCCTACGAGCAGTACTTC.

The CDR3 nucleotides read TGCAGTGCTGCGGTAGCGGATACTTACAATGAGCAGTACTTC. Amino acids: CSAAVADTYNEQYF. The chain carries TRBV20-1 and TRBJ2-7, with D perhaps matching TRBD2 (6 bases). V lost 5 bases, J lost 7 bases, and 21 bases lay in between. CDR3 size: 14 residues. Germline assignment: CDR1 DFQATT and CDR2 SNEGSKA (reference sequence).

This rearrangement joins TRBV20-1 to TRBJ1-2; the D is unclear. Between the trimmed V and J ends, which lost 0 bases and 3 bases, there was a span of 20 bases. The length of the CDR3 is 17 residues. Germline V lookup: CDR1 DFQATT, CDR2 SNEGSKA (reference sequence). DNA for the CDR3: TGCAGTGCTAGAGATCGGGAAAACCCGACGAACTACTATGGCTACACCTTC. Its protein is CSARDRENPTNYYGYTF.

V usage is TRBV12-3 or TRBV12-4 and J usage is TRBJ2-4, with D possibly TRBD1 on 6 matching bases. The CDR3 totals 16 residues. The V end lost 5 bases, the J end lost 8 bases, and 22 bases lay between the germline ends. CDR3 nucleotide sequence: TGTGCCAGCAGTCCTTGGACAGCCGGGACCAAGGACATTCAGTACTTC. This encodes CASSPWTAGTKDIQYF.

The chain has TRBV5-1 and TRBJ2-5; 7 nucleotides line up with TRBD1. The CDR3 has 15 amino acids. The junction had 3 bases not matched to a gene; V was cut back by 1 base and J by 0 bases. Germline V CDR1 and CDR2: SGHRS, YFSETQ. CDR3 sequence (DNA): TGCGCCAGCAGCTTGACCGACAGGGACCAAGAGACCCAGTACTTC. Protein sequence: CASSLTDRDQETQYF.

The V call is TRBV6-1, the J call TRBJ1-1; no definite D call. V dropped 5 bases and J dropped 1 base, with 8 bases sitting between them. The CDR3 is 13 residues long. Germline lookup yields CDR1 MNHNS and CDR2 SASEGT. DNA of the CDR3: TGTGCCAGCAGTTTTTTTTGGAACACTGAAGCTTTCTTT. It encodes CASSFFWNTEAFF.

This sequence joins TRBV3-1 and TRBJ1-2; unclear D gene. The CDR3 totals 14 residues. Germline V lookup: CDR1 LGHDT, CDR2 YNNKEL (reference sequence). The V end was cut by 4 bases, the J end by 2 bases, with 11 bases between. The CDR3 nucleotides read TGTGCCAGCAGCCCTCAGACGGAGAACTATGGCTACACCTTC. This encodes CASSPQTENYGYTF.

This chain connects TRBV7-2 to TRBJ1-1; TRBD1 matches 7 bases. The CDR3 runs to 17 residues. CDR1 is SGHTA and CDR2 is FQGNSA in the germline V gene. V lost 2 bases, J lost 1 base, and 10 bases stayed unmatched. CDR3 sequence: CASSLHRGTLKNTEAFF. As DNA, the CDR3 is TGTGCCAGCAGCTTACACAGGGGCACACTCAAGAACACTGAAGCTTTCTTT.

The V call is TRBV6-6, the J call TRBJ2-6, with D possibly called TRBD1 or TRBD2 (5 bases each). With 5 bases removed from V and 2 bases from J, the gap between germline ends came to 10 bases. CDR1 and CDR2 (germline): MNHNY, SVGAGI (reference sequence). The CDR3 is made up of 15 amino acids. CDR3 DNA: TGTGCCAGCAGTGAGGGGCTAACTGGGGCCAACGTCCTGACTTTC. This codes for CASSEGLTGANVLTF.

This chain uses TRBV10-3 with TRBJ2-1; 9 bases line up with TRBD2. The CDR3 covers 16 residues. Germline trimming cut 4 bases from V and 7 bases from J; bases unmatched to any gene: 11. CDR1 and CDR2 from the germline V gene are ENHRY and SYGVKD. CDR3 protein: CAISGPTSGGRNEQFF. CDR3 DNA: TGTGCCATCAGTGGCCCGACTAGCGGAGGGAGGAATGAGCAGTTCTTC.

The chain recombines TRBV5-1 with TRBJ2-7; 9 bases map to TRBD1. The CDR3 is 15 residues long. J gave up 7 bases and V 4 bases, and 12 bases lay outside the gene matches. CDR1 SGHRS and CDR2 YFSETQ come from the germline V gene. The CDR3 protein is CASSPPGTGTGEQYF. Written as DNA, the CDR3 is TGCGCCAGCAGCCCACCCGGGACAGGGACGGGGGAGCAGTACTTC.